The 10 T cell receptor beta chains in this list originate from one sample, sequenced in a study of cytomegalovirus exposure and HLA in healthy donors. 13 Jbeta primers and 60 Vbeta primers were used for the PCR. Profiling relied on immunoSEQ multiplex PCR, and the TCRdb table lists in-frame clones only, not all of them. Among roughly 72,000 clones listed, around two thirds were seen once. Source material: PBMCs. These receptors all come from a human donor in good health.

The chain employs TRBV7-9 and TRBJ2-3; no firm D call. V lost 10 bases to trimming and J lost 5 bases, with 10 bases between them. The germline V gene has CDR1 SEHNR and CDR2 FQNEAQ (reference sequence). CDR3 length: 11 amino acids. This chain's CDR3 is CAIPGGDTQYF. CDR3 DNA sequence: TGTGCCATCCCAGGTGGAGATACGCAGTATTTT.

V gene TRBV28 combines with J gene TRBJ2-1, with TRBD2 identical over 10 bases. The CDR3 is made up of 17 amino acids. Germline values: CDR1 MDHEN, CDR2 SYDVKM. J was trimmed by 6 bases and V by 2 bases; bases with no gene match: 10. CDR3 bases: TGTGCCAGCAGTTTAGAAAGAGGACTAGCGGACCTCAATGAGCAGTTCTTC. It is translated as CASSLERGLADLNEQFF.

The chain is built from TRBV2 and TRBJ1-5; possibly TRBD1 for D (6 bases). There are 14 residues in the CDR3. The V gene lost 5 bases and the J gene lost 7 bases, with 15 bases spanning the gap. Germline CDR1 reads SNHLY; CDR2 reads FYNNEI. The CDR3 sequence: CASSIGGAEQPQHF. In DNA, the CDR3 is TGTGCCAGCAGTATTGGGGGCGCGGAGCAGCCCCAGCATTTT. The full variable domain, rest sourced from reference TRBV2 and TRBJ1-5, is EPEVTQTPSHQVTQMGQEVILRCVPISNHLYFYWYRQILGQKVEFLVSFYNNEISEKSEIFDDQFSVERPDGSNFTLKIRSTKLEDSAMYFCASSIGGAEQPQHFGDGTRLSIL.

The chain is built from TRBV7-9 and TRBJ2-1; TRBD2 matches at 11 bases. In germline, CDR1 is SEHNR, CDR2 FQNEAQ (reference sequence). This CDR3 is 15 amino acids long. J was trimmed by 10 bases and V by 1 base; bases with no gene match: 6. As DNA, the CDR3 is TGTGCCAGCAGCTTAGGGCTAGCGGGAGGTGGAGAGCAGTTCTTC. It yields the protein CASSLGLAGGGEQFF.

The chain is built from TRBV6-4 and TRBJ1-5, with TRBD1 matching over 8 bases. The CDR3 length is 19 residues. With 0 bases clipped from V and 1 base from J, the junction kept 11 bases outside the gene matches. Germline CDR1 and CDR2: MRHNA and SNTAGT. The CDR3 is CASSDSQGANGLSNQPQHF. DNA of the CDR3: TGTGCCAGCAGTGACTCTCAGGGGGCGAACGGATTGAGCAATCAGCCCCAGCATTTT.

This chain uses TRBV5-1 with TRBJ1-1; D may be TRBD1 (5 bases). Germline values: CDR1 SGHRS, CDR2 YFSETQ. This CDR3 has 13 residues. Trimming took off 6 bases at V and 4 bases at J, with 13 bases between the two ends. The CDR3 spells CASTRGMGTEAFF. CDR3 nucleotide sequence: TGCGCCAGCACCCGGGGGATGGGCACTGAAGCTTTCTTT.

The chain has TRBV5-1 and TRBJ2-5, with D perhaps TRBD2 (5 bases). Trimming shortened V by 2 bases and J by 5 bases, and 16 bases separated the two germline ends. From germline, CDR1 is SGHRS and CDR2 YFSETQ. The CDR3 totals 15 residues. The CDR3 loop is CASSFPAAGGETQYF. CDR3 DNA: TGCGCCAGCAGCTTCCCTGCGGCGGGTGGGGAGACCCAGTACTTC.

This chain connects TRBV30 to TRBJ1-1; 10 bases are a match to TRBD1. With 5 bases clipped from V and 10 bases from J, the junction kept 1 base outside the gene matches. CDR1 GTSNPN and CDR2 SVGIG come from the germline V gene (reference sequence). The CDR3 covers 10 residues. CDR3 DNA sequence: TGTGCCTGGGGGGACAGGGGAGCTTTCTTT. This translates into CAWGDRGAFF.

This clone came up once. The chain uses TRBV7-3 and TRBJ2-5; possibly TRBD1 for D (6 bases). Deletions cut 0 bases from V and 4 bases from J, with 9 bases between. CDR3 size: 14 residues. Germline loops: CDR1 SGHTA, CDR2 FQGTGA. CDR3 DNA sequence: TGTGCCAGCAGCTTAACGGCACAGGGAGAGACCCAGTACTTC. Its translation is CASSLTAQGETQYF.

This chain uses TRBV5-1 with TRBJ1-1; the match to TRBD1 covers 8 bases. V was pared by 3 bases and J by 1 base, with 5 bases of the junction left unmatched. This CDR3 contains 15 residues. Germline CDR1 SGHRS, CDR2 YFSETQ. As DNA, the CDR3 is TGCGCCAGCAGCTCGGGACAGGTCACGAACACTGAAGCTTTCTTT. Residues: CASSSGQVTNTEAFF.